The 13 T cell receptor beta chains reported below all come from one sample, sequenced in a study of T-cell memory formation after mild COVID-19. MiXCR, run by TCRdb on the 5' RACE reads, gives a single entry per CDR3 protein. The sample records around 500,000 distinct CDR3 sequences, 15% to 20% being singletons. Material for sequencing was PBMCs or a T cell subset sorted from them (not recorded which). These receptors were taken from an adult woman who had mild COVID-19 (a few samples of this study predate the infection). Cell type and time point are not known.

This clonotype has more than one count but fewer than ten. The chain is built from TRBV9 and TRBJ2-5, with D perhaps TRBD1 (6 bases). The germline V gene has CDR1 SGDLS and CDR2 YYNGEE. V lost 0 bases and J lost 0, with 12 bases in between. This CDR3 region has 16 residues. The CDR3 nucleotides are TGTGCCAGCAGCGTAGAAGGACAGACGTACCAAGAGACCCAGTACTTC. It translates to CASSVEGQTYQETQYF.

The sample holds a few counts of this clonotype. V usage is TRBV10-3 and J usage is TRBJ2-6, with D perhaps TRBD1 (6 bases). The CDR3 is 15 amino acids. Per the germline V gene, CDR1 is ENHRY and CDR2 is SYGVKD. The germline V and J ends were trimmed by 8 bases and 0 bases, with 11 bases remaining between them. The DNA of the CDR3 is TGTGCCATCGGCGGACAGCTCTCTGGGGCCAACGTCCTGACTTTC. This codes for CAIGGQLSGANVLTF.

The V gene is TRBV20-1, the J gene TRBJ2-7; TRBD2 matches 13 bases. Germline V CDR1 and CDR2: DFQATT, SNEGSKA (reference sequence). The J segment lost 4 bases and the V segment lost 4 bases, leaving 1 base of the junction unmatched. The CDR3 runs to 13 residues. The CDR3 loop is CSAKTSGRYEQYF. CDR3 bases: TGCAGTGCTAAGACTAGCGGGAGGTACGAGCAGTACTTC.

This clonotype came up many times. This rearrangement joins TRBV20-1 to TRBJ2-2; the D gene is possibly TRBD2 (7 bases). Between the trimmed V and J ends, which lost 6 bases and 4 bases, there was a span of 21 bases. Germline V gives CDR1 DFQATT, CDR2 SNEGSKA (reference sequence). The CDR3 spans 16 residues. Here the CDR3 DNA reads TGCAGTGCGAAGGAGGAGGCGGGGGCTATCACCGGGGAGCTGTTTTTT. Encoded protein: CSAKEEAGAITGELFF.

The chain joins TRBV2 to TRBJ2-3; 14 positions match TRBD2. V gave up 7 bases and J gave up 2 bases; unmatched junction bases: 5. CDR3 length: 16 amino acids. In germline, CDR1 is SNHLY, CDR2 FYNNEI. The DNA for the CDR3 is TGTGCCAGCAAGGGACTAGCGGGGGCCAACACAGATACGCAGTATTTT. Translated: CASKGLAGANTDTQYF.

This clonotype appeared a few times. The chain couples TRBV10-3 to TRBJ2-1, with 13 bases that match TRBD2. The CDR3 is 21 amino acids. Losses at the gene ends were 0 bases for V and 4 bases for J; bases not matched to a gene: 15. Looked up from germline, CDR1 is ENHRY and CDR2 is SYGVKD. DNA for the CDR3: TGTGCCATCAGTGAGTCCTCCAGGACTAGCGGGAGCGATCGGGGGTACAATGAGCAGTTCTTC. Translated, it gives CAISESSRTSGSDRGYNEQFF.

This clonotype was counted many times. CDR3 bases: TGCAGTGCTAGAGATCTTATGGGACAGGGGAATTTCTTT. Its translation is CSARDLMGQGNFF. This chain links TRBV20-1 with TRBJ1-1; TRBD1 agrees at 10 bases. CDR1 is DFQATT, CDR2 SNEGSKA, per germline (reference sequence). This CDR3 is 13 amino acids long. The ends lost 0 bases at V and 13 bases at J; junction bases unmatched: 8.

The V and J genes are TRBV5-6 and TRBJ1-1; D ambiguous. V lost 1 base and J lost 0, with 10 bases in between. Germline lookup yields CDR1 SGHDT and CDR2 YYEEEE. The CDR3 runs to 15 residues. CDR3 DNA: TGTGCCAGCAGCTTGAGGGCACGGATGAACACTGAAGCTTTCTTT. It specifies CASSLRARMNTEAFF.

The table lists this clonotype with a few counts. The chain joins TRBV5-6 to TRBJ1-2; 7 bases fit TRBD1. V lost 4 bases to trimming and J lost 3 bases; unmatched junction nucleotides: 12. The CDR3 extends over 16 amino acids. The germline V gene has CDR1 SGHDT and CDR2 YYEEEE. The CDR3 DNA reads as TGTGCCAGCAGCCAACTGACAGGGCCAGGATACTATGGCTACACCTTC. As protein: CASSQLTGPGYYGYTF.

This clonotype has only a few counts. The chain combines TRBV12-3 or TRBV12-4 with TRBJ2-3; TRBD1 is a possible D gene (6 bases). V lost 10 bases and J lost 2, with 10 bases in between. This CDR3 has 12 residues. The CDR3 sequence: CAIQGITDTQYF. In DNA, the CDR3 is TGTGCCATACAGGGTATCACAGATACGCAGTATTTT.

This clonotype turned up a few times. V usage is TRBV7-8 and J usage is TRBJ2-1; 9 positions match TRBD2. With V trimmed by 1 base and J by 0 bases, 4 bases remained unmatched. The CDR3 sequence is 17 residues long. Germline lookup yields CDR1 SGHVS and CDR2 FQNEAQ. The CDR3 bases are TGTGCCAGCAGCTTAGTTCCTAGCGGGGCCTCCTACAATGAGCAGTTCTTC. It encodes CASSLVPSGASYNEQFF.

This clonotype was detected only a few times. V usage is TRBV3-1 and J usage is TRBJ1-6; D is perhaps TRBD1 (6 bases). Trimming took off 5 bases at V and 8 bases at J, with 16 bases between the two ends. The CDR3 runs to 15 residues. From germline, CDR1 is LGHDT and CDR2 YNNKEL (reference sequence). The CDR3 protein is CASSLQGTAHSPLHF. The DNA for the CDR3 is TGTGCCAGCAGCTTACAGGGCACGGCGCATTCACCCCTCCACTTT.

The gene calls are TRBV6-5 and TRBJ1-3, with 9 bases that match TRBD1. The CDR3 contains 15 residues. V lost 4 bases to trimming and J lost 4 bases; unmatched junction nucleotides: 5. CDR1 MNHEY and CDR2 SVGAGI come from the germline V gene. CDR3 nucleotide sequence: TGTGCCAGCAGTTTGGACAGGGGAGGAGGAAACACCATATATTTT. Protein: CASSLDRGGGNTIYF.